This TCR beta chain appears in the sequencing data of a study of cytomegalovirus exposure and HLA in healthy donors. The assay was immunoSEQ multiplex PCR, and TCRdb's table has in-frame clones only and misses some. The sample includes about 64,000 clones, 90% to 95% of them seen just once. Germline V CDR1 and CDR2: KGHSH, LQKENI. V was clipped by 6 bases and J by 9 bases, with 11 bases between them. The CDR3 totals 11 residues. Sequenced material: PBMCs. The V and J genes are TRBV18 and TRBJ2-5, with a tentative D call TRBD1 (6 bases). The source of this sequence is a woman in her late teens or twenties in good health and CMV-seropositive. CDR3 in amino acids: CASSEGDSQYF. The CDR3 DNA is TGTGCCAGCTCCGAGGGGGATTCCCAGTACTTC. Using reference TRBV18 and TRBJ2-5 for the parts outside the CDR3, the full variable domain is NAGVMQNPRHLVRRRGQEARLRCSPMKGHSHVYWYRQLPEEGLKFMVYLQKENIIDESGMPKERFSAEFPKEGPSILRIQQVVRGDSAAYFCASSEGDSQYFGPGTRLLVL.